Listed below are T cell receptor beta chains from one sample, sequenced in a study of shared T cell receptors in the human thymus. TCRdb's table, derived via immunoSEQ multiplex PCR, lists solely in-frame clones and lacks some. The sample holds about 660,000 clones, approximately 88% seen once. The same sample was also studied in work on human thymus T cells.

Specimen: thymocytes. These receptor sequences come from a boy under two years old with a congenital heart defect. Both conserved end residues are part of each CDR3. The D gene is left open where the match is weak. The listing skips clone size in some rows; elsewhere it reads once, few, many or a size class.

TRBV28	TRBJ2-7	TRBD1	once	TGTGCCAGCAGTTTATCACGGGACAGGGTTGGCGAGCAGTACTTC	CASSLSRDRVGEQYF
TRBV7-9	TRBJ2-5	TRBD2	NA	TGTGCCAGCAGCTTAGTAGTCACTAGCGGGAAAGGAGAGACCCAGTACTTC	CASSLVVTSGKGETQYF
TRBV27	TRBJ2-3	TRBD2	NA	TGTGCCAGCAGTTTATCCTCTAGCGGGAGTGTGACAGATACGCAGTATTTT	CASSLSSSGSVTDTQYF
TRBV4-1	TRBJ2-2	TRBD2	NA	TGCGCCAGCAGCCATATAGCGGGGCCGAACACCGGGGAGCTGTTTTTT	CASSHIAGPNTGELFF
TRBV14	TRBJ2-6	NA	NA	TGTGCCAGCAGCCAAGCACAGTCTGGGGCCAACGTCCTGACTTTC	CASSQAQSGANVLTF
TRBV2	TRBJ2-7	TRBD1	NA	TGTGCCAGTCGACAAGCCGGGACAGGAGACACCTACGAGCAGTACTTC	CASRQAGTGDTYEQYF
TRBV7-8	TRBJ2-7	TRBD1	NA	TGTGCCAGCAGCCCGACAGGGCCCGAGCAGTACTTC	CASSPTGPEQYF
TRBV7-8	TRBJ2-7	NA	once	TGTGCCAGCAGCTCTCGGGGTGCCTACGAGCAGTACTTC	CASSSRGAYEQYF
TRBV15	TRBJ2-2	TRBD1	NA	TGTGCCACCAGCGGGGCAGGGACAGGGGGCGCGACGAACACCGGGGAGCTGTTTTTT	CATSGAGTGGATNTGELFF
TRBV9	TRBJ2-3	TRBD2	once	TGTGCCAGCAGCGCAGAACTAGCGATAACAGATACGCAGTATTTT	CASSAELAITDTQYF
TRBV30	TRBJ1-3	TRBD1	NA	TGTGCCTGGACTCCTGGGACAGGGATGCCTGGAAACACCATATATTTT	CAWTPGTGMPGNTIYF
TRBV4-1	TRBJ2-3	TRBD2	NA	TGCGCCAGCAGCCAGGATTACCAGCGGGAGGGTTACACAGATACGCAGTATTTT	CASSQDYQREGYTDTQYF
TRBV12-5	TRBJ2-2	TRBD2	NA	TGTGCTAGTGGTTTGGGGGAGGGCCACACCGGGGAGCTGTTTTTT	CASGLGEGHTGELFF
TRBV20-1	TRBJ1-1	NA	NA	TGCAGTGCCAACGTGGGGACAGAAGCTTTCTTT	CSANVGTEAFF
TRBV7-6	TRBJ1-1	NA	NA	TGTGCCAGCAGCTTAAGACACCACCCTGGGGCCGAGAACACTGAAGCTTTCTTC	CASSLRHHPGAENTEAFF
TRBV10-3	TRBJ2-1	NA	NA	TGTGCCATCAGTGAGGGGCGGGAAAGTGAGCAGTTCTTC	CAISEGRESEQFF
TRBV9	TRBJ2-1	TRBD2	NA	TGTGCCAGCAGCGTAGTTGCTGGTAGCGGGAGCGGCTCCCCGGGCAATGAGCAGTTCTTC	CASSVVAGSGSGSPGNEQFF
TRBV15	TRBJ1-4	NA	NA	TGTGCCACCAGCAGAAGCGTTCGGTTTGCAACTAATGAAAAACTGTTTTTT	CATSRSVRFATNEKLFF
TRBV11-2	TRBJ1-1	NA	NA	TGTGCCAGCAGCTTAGCGGGGGAGGGGACGCAGAACACTGAAGCTTTCTTT	CASSLAGEGTQNTEAFF
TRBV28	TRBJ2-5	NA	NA	TGTGCCAGCAGTTTAGAAGACGAGCGGTCGGGGATCGAGACCCAGTACTTC	CASSLEDERSGIETQYF
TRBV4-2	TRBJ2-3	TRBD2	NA	TGTGCCAGCAGCCAGTTGCGGGAGGGTGCAGATACGCAGTATTTT	CASSQLREGADTQYF
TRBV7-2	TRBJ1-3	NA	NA	TGTGCCAGCAGCATTTGGGAGAGCCACTCTGGAAACACCATATATTTT	CASSIWESHSGNTIYF
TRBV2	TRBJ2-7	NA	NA	TGTGCCAGCACTCGGGGGGCAGATTCCTCCTACGAGCAGTACTTC	CASTRGADSSYEQYF
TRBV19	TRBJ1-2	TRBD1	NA	TGTGCCAGTAGTATGAAAACCGGGACAGGGACCTATGGCTACACCTTC	CASSMKTGTGTYGYTF
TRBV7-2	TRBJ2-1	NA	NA	TGTGCCAGCAGCCCTAGGGCCCTAGCGAGAAGATACAATGAGCAGTTCTTC	CASSPRALARRYNEQFF
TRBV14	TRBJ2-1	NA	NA	TGTGCCAGCAGCCACGAACGAACGCGACGCCGGGACTCCCCTTACAATGAGCAGTTCTTC	CASSHERTRRRDSPYNEQFF
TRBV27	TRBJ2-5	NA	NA	TGTGCCAGCAGGGGAGACACGGGAGAGACCCAGTACTTC	CASRGDTGETQYF
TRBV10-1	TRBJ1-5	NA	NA	TGCGCCAGCAGTCGACCGGGGGATCAGCCCCAGCATTTT	CASSRPGDQPQHF
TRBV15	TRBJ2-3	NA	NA	TGTGCCACCAGCGTCTCGGAGCCCCCTGGGGATACGCAGTATTTT	CATSVSEPPGDTQYF
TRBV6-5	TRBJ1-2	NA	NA	TGTGCCAGCAGTTACTCGGCGGACTCTAACTATGGCTACACCTTC	CASSYSADSNYGYTF
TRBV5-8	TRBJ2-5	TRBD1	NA	TGTGCCAGCAGCCCGGGACAGGGTCAAGAGACCCAGTACTTC	CASSPGQGQETQYF
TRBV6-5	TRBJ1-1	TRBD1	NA	TGTGCCAGCAGTTACGTTGGGACAGGGGGCTTCGCTGAAGCTTTCTTT	CASSYVGTGGFAEAFF
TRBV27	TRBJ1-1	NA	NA	TGTGCCAGCAGTCTAACCGACAGGCCGGACCTTAACACTGAAGCTTTCTTT	CASSLTDRPDLNTEAFF
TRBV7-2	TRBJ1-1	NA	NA	TGTGCCAGCAGCTTCCAGACAACGGGGTTAAACACTGAAGCTTTCTTT	CASSFQTTGLNTEAFF
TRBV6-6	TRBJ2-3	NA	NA	TGTGCCAGCAGCTCAAACCCGGGGAGAACAGATACGCAGTATTTT	CASSSNPGRTDTQYF
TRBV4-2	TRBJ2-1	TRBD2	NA	TGTGCCAGCACCCGAAACGGGGGGGTGGACAATGAGCAGTTCTTC	CASTRNGGVDNEQFF
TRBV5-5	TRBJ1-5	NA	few	TGTGCCAGCAGCTTGAGGGGCCAGCGCAATCAGCCCCAGCATTTT	CASSLRGQRNQPQHF
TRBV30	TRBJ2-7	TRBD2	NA	TGTGCCGGCCGGCTAGCGGCCACGTCCTACGAGCAGTACTTC	CAGRLAATSYEQYF
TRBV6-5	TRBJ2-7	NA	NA	TGTGCCAGCAGTTACTCGAAACCCAACAGGGAGTACGAGCAGTACTTC	CASSYSKPNREYEQYF
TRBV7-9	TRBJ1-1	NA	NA	TGTGCCAGCAGCTTAGCTCGGAGGGCCTGGACTGAAGCTTTCTTT	CASSLARRAWTEAFF
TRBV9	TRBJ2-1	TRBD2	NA	TGTGCCAGCAGCGTAGTACGGGAGGGGTCCTACAATGAGCAGTTCTTC	CASSVVREGSYNEQFF
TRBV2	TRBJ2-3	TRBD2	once	TGTGCCAGCAGTGAAGCGGCTAGCGGGAGGCCGGATACGCAGTATTTT	CASSEAASGRPDTQYF
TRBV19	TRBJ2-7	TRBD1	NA	TGTGCCAGTAGTATACGACAGGGAGACCGCGAGCAGTACTTC	CASSIRQGDREQYF
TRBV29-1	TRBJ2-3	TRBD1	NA	TGCAGCGTTGTGTCAGGGGGCGCTGGCACAGATACGCAGTATTTT	CSVVSGGAGTDTQYF
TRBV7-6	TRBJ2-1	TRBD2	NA	TGTGCCAGCAGCCCGGACCTAGCGGGAACCTACAATGAGCAGTTCTTC	CASSPDLAGTYNEQFF
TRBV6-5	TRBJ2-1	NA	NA	TGTGCCAGCAGTTACCCAGTAGGGGAAGGGGAGCAGTTCTTC	CASSYPVGEGEQFF
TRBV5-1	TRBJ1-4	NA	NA	TGCGCCAGCAGCAAGGTGGGCTCCGCAGGGGCGAATGAAAAACTGTTTTTT	CASSKVGSAGANEKLFF
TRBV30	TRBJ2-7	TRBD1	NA	TGTGCCTGGAGTGTACGTGAGGGGGCCGAGCAGTACTTC	CAWSVREGAEQYF
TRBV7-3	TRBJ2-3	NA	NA	TGTGCCAGCAGCCCTCGGACTTTCCCGGGCACAGATACGCAGTATTTT	CASSPRTFPGTDTQYF
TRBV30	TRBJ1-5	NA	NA	TGTGCCTGGAGTGTACGGGGGGCTAGTAATCAGCCCCAGCATTTT	CAWSVRGASNQPQHF
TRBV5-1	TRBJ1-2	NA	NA	TGCGCCAGCAGCTCTGGACAGCTTTATGGCTACACCTTC	CASSSGQLYGYTF
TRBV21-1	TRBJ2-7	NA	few	TGTGCCAGCAGCAATCCCACAGGGGACTACGAGCAGTACTTC	CASSNPTGDYEQYF
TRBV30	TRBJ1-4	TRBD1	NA	TGTGCCTGGAGGGGGACAGGGACTAATGAAAAACTGTTTTTT	CAWRGTGTNEKLFF
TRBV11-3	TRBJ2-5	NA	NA	TGTGCCAGCAGCTTAGTAACAGAAGAGACCCAGTACTTC	CASSLVTEETQYF
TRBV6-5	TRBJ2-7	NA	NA	TGTGCCAGCAGTTCTAAGGGGCGGGAAAACTACGAGCAGTACTTC	CASSSKGRENYEQYF